Given below is one T cell receptor (beta chain) in context. Assay: immunoSEQ multiplex PCR; the TCRdb copy retains only in-frame clones and omits some. The sample yields 25,000 to 35,000 clones, roughly 81% seen once. The data were obtained in a study of T cell repertoires in ileal Crohn's disease. The junction had 4 bases not matched to a gene; V was cut back by 10 bases and J by 4 bases. In germline, CDR1 is LNHDA, CDR2 SQIVND (reference sequence). This CDR3 spans 12 amino acids. The sample was ileal tissue. The chain uses TRBV19 and TRBJ1-3, with 7 bases fitting TRBD1. This sequence was found in an adult with Crohn's disease. CDR3 nucleotides: TGTGCCATCAGGGGGAAGGGAAACACCATATATTTT. Translation: CAIRGKGNTIYF.